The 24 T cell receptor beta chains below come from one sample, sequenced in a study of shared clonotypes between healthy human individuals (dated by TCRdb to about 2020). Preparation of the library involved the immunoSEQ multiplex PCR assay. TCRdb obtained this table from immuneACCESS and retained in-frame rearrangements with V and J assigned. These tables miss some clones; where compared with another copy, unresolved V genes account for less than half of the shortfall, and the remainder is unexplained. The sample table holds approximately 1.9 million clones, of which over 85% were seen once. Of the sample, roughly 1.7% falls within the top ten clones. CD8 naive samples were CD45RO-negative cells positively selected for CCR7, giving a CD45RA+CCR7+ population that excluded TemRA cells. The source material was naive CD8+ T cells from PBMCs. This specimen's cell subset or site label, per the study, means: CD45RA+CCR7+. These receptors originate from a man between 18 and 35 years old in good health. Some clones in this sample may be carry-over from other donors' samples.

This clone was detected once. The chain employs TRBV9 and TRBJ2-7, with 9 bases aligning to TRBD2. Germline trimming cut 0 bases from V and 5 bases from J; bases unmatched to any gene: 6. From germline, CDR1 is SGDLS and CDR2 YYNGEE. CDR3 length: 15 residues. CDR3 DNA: TGTGCCAGCAGCGTAGGGGGTAGCGGGAGCCACGAGCAGTACTTC. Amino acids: CASSVGGSGSHEQYF. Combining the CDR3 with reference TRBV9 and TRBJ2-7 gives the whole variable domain DSGVTQTPKHLITATGQRVTLRCSPRSGDLSVYWYQQSLDQGLQFLIQYYNGEERAKGNILERFSAQQFPDLHSELNLSSLELGDSALYFCASSVGGSGSHEQYFGPGTRLTVT.

In DNA, the CDR3 is TGTGCCAGCAGCACACTAGCGGTTTCTTCTGGGGCCAACGTCCTGACTTTC. Its protein product is CASSTLAVSSGANVLTF. The chain joins TRBV9 to TRBJ2-6; 8 bases fit TRBD2. Trimming cost V 4 bases and J 1 base; bases outside gene matches: 7. CDR1 is SGDLS and CDR2 is YYNGEE in the germline V gene. The CDR3 has 17 residues.

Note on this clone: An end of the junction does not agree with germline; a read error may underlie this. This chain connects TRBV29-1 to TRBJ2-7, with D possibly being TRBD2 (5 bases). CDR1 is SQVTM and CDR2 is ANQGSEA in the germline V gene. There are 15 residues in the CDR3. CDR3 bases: TGCAGCGTTCAAGAGGGCGGGCTCCCCTCCTACGAGCAGTACTTC. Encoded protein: CSVQEGGLPSYEQYF.

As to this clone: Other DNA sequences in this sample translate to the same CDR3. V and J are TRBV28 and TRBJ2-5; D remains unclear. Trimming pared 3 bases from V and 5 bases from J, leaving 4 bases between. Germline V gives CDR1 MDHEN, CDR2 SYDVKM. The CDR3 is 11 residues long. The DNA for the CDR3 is TGTGCCAGCAGTTTGTCGGAGACCCAGTACTTC. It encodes CASSLSETQYF.

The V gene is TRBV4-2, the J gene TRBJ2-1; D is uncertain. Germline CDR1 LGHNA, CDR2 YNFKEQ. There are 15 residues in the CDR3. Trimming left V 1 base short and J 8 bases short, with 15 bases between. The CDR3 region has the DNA TGTGCCAGCAGCCAAGGTCTAGAGATTTTCGATGAGCAGTTCTTC. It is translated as CASSQGLEIFDEQFF.

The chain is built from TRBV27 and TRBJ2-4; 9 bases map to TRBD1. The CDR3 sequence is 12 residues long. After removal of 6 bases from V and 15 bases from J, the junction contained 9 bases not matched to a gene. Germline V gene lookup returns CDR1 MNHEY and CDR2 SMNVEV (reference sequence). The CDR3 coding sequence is TGTGCCAGCAGCCTCTTGGGACAGGGATTGTACTTC. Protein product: CASSLLGQGLYF.

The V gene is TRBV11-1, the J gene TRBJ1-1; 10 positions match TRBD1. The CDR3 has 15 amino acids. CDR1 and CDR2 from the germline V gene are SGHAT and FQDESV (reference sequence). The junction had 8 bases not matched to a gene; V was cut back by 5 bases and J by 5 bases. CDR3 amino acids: CASSRRTGGVTEAFF. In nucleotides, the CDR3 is TGTGCCAGCAGCAGAAGGACAGGGGGGGTTACTGAAGCTTTCTTT.

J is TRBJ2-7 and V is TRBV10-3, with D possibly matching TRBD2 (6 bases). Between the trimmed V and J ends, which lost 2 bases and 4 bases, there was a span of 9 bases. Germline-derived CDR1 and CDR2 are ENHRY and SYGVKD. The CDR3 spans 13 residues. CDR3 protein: CAISETRGYEQYF. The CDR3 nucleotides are TGTGCCATCAGTGAGACCCGGGGGTACGAGCAGTACTTC.

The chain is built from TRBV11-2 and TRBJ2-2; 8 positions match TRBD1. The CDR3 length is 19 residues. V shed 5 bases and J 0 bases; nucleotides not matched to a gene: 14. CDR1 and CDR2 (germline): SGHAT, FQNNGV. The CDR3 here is CASSPGDRIGRSNTGELFF. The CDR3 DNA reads TGTGCCAGCAGCCCCGGGGACAGGATCGGAAGATCGAACACCGGGGAGCTGTTTTTT.

CDR3 coding DNA: TGTGCCAGCAGTTACCGGACGGATTACAATGAGCAGTTCTTC. Encoded protein: CASSYRTDYNEQFF. This chain uses TRBV27 with TRBJ2-1, with D hard to call. CDR1 and CDR2 (germline): MNHEY, SMNVEV (reference sequence). The CDR3 covers 14 residues. Trimming took 4 bases from V and 4 from J, leaving 11 bases between them.

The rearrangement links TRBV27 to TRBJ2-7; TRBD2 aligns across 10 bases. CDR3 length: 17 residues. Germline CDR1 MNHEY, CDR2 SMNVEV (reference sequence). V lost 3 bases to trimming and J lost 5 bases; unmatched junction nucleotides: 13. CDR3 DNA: TGTGCCAGCAGTTTCCGGGGAGGGCTAGCGGGAGAAAACGAGCAGTACTTC. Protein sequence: CASSFRGGLAGENEQYF.

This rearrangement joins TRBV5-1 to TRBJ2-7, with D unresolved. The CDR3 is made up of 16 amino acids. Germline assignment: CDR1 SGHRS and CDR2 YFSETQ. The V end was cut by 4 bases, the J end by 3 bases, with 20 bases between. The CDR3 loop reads CASSPKPGPSGYEQYF. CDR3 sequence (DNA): TGCGCCAGCAGCCCAAAGCCCGGTCCATCTGGCTACGAGCAGTACTTC. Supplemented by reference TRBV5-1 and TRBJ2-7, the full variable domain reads KAGVTQTPRYLIKTRGQQVTLSCSPISGHRSVSWYQQTPGQGLQFLFEYFSETQRNKGNFPGRFSGRQFSNSRSEMNVSTLELGDSALYLCASSPKPGPSGYEQYFGPGTRLTVT.

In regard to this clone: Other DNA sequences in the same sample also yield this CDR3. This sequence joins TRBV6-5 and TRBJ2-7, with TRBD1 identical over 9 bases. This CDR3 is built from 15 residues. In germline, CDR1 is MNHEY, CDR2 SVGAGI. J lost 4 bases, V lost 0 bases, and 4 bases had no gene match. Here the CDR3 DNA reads TGTGCCAGCAGTTACTCACAGGGGGCGCGGTACGAGCAGTACTTC. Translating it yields CASSYSQGARYEQYF.

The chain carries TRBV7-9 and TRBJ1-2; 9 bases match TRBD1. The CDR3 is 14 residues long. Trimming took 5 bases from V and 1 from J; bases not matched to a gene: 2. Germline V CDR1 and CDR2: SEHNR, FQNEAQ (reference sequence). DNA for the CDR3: TGTGCCAGCAGCGGGGACAGGGATAACTATGGCTACACCTTC. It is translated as CASSGDRDNYGYTF.

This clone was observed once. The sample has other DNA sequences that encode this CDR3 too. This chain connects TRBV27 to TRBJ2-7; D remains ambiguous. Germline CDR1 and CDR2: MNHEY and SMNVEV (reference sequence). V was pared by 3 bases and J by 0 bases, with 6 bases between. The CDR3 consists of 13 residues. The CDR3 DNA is TGTGCCAGCAGTTTTTCAGGCTCCTACGAGCAGTACTTC. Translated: CASSFSGSYEQYF.

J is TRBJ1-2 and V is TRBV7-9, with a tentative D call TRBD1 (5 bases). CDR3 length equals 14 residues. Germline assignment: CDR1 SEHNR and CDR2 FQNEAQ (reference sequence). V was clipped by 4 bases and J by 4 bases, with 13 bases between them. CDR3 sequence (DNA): TGTGCCAGCAGCTCAGGGACGGGTGTCTATGGCTACACCTTC. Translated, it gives CASSSGTGVYGYTF.

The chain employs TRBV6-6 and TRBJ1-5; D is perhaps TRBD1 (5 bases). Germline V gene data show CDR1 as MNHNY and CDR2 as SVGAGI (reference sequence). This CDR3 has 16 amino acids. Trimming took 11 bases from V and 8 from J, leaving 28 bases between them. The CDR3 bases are TGTGCCTCGGAGACTGGGGACGGGGGTCCTTGGGAGCCCCAGCATTTT. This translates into CASETGDGGPWEPQHF.

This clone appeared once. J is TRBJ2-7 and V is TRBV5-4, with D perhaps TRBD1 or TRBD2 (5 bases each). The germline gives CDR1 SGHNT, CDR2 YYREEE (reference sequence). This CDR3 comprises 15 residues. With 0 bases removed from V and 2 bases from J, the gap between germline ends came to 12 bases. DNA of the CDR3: TGTGCCAGCAGCTTGGGGGGACCGACGACCTACGAGCAGTACTTC. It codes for CASSLGGPTTYEQYF.

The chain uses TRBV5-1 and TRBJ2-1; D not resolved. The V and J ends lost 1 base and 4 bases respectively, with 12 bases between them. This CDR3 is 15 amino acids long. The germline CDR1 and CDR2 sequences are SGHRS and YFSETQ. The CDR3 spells CASSLNRDPYNEQFF. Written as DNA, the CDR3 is TGCGCCAGCAGCTTGAACAGAGACCCTTACAATGAGCAGTTCTTC.

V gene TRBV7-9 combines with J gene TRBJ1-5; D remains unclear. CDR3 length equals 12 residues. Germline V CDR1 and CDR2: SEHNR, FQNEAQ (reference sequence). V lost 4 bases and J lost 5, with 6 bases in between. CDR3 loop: CASSSDHQPQHF. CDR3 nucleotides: TGTGCCAGCAGCTCGGATCATCAGCCCCAGCATTTT.

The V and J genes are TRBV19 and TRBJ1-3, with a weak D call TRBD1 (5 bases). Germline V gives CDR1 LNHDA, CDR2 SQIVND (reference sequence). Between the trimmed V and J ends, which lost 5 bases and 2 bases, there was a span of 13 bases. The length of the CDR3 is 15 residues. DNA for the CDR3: TGTGCCAGTAGTTTCCGGGGGATGGCTGGAAACACCATATATTTT. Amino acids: CASSFRGMAGNTIYF.

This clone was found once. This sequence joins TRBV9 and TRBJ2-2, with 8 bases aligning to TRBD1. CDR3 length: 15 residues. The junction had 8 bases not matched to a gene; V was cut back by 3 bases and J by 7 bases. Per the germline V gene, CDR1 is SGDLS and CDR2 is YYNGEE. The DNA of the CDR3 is TGTGCCAGCAGCGGAACGAGGACAGGGCTCGGGGAGCTGTTTTTT. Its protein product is CASSGTRTGLGELFF.

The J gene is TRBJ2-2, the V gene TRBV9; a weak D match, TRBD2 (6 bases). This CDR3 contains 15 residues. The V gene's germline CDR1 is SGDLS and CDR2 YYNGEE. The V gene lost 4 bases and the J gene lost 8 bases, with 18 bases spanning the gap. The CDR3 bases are TGTGCCAGCAGCCCAGCGGGCCTTGCCGGAGGGGAGCTGTTTTTT. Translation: CASSPAGLAGGELFF.

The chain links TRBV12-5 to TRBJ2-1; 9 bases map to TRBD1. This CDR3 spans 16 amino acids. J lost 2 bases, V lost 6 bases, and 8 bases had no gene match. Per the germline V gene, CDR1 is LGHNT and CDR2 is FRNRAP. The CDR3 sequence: CASGLQGQGPYNEQFF. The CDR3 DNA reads TGTGCTAGTGGCTTGCAGGGACAGGGACCCTACAATGAGCAGTTCTTC.